These 3 T cell receptor beta chains share one sample of origin, sequenced in a study of blood T cell repertoires in COVID-19. Produced via immunoSEQ multiplex PCR; TCRdb's table is partial and in-frame only. The sample has under 200,000 clones; less than 90% are singletons. Sequencing was performed on peripheral blood. All receptors derive from a man aged 18-30 years with active or convalescent COVID-19.

This clone came up a few times. This sequence joins TRBV6-4 and TRBJ2-3; TRBD2 agrees at 8 bases. Trimming at V came to 0 bases and at J to 1 base, leaving 3 bases not matched to a gene. Germline CDR1 and CDR2: MRHNA and SNTAGT. This CDR3 has 16 residues. Here the CDR3 reads CASSDSAGARTDTQYF. Written as DNA, the CDR3 is TGTGCCAGCAGTGACTCAGCGGGGGCACGCACAGATACGCAGTATTTT.

V is TRBV18 and J is TRBJ2-3, with D maybe TRBD2 (5 bases). Trimming took 1 base from V and 0 from J, leaving 11 bases between them. Germline CDR1 is KGHSH and CDR2 is LQKENI. The CDR3 is 16 residues long. The CDR3 region is CASSPLAGISTDTQYF. In nucleotides, the CDR3 is TGTGCCAGCTCACCACTAGCCGGGATTAGCACAGATACGCAGTATTTT. The variable domain in full, completed from reference TRBV18 and TRBJ2-3, reads NAGVMQNPRHLVRRRGQEARLRCSPMKGHSHVYWYRQLPEEGLKFMVYLQKENIIDESGMPKERFSAEFPKEGPSILRIQQVVRGDSAAYFCASSPLAGISTDTQYFGPGTRLTVL.

DNA of the CDR3: TGCAGCGTTGATACTGTCTCTGGGGCCAACGTCCTGACTTTC. Translation gives CSVDTVSGANVLTF. J is TRBJ2-6 and V is TRBV29-1, with D uncertain. The CDR3 is made up of 14 amino acids. Germline V lookup: CDR1 SQVTM, CDR2 ANQGSEA. The ends were cut back, 3 bases at V and 0 bases at J, with 6 bases in the middle.